These T cell receptor beta chains were read from a single sample in a study of cytomegalovirus exposure and HLA in healthy donors. Repertoires were generated with immunoSEQ multiplex PCR, while TCRdb's copy carries only in-frame clones and drops some. The sample lists about 83,000 clones, about 96% seen once, with 1.3% in the top ten. The sequencing input was PBMCs. The receptors come from a woman aged 18 to 35 in good health and CMV-seronegative. Both conserved end residues are part of each CDR3. The D gene is left open where the match is weak. Size tells how often a clone was seen (once, few, many) or the class of an expanded clone, and some rows leave it out.

length	V	D	size	J	CDR3	DNA
20	TRBV19	TRBD1	-	TRBJ1-5	CASSPSAPGGEKIRGQPQHF	TGTGCCAGTAGTCCTAGCGCCCCAGGGGGCGAAAAGATCAGGGGTCAGCCCCAGCATTTT
12	TRBV2	-	-	TRBJ1-1	CASRGQDTEAFF	TGTGCCAGCAGGGGGCAGGACACTGAAGCTTTCTTT
15	TRBV4-1	-	once	TRBJ2-7	CASSQAEGQSYEQYF	TGCGCCAGCAGCCAAGCGGAGGGGCAGTCCTACGAGCAGTACTTC
15	TRBV18	-	once	TRBJ2-2	CASSPSGVGTGELFF	TGTGCCAGCTCACCGTCCGGGGTCGGCACCGGGGAGCTGTTTTTT
17	TRBV7-8	-	-	TRBJ2-2	CASSWIEGLANTGELFF	TGTGCCAGCAGCTGGATAGAGGGACTTGCGAACACCGGGGAGCTGTTTTTT
15	TRBV6-6	TRBD1	-	TRBJ1-2	CVSGQGTSGDYGYTF	TGTGTTTCGGGACAGGGTACAAGCGGTGACTATGGCTACACCTTC
12	TRBV5-1	TRBD1	once	TRBJ1-1	CASRQGYTEAFF	TGCGCCAGCAGACAGGGGTACACTGAAGCTTTCTTT
16	TRBV4-1	-	-	TRBJ1-3	CASSQERQISGNTIYF	TGCGCCAGCAGCCAAGAGCGGCAGATCTCTGGAAACACCATATATTTT
18	TRBV5-1	TRBD2	-	TRBJ2-1	CASSLLGLAGGPYNEQFF	TGCGCCAGCAGCCTTCTTGGACTAGCGGGAGGCCCCTACAATGAGCAGTTCTTC
13	TRBV19	-	once	TRBJ1-5	CASIGGYHEPQHF	TGTGCCAGTATTGGAGGGTATCATGAGCCCCAGCATTTT
13	TRBV10-3	TRBD1	-	TRBJ1-1	CAIRTGVSTEAFF	TGTGCCATAAGAACAGGGGTGAGCACTGAAGCTTTCTTT
14	TRBV6-5	TRBD1	few	TRBJ1-1	CASSYQGTETEAFF	TGTGCCAGCAGTTACCAAGGGACAGAGACTGAAGCTTTCTTT
14	TRBV5-1	-	-	TRBJ2-7	CASSSGTLSYEQYF	TGCGCCAGCAGCTCCGGGACACTCTCCTACGAGCAGTACTTC
17	TRBV27	TRBD2	-	TRBJ2-3	CASSFSAGAGDPPPEYF	TGTGCCAGCAGCTTCTCGGCGGGAGCGGGCGACCCGCCCCCCGAGTATTTT
17	TRBV5-1	TRBD2	-	TRBJ2-1	CASSLAGLAGGLNEQFF	TGCGCCAGCAGCTTGGCCGGACTAGCGGGAGGCCTCAATGAGCAGTTCTTC
15	TRBV7-9	-	-	TRBJ2-5	CASSLLLESGETQYF	TGTGCCAGCAGCTTACTCCTGGAGTCGGGAGAGACCCAGTACTTC
17	TRBV19	TRBD1	-	TRBJ1-5	CASSTPDRDVRNQPQHF	TGTGCCAGTAGTACCCCCGACAGGGATGTTCGCAATCAGCCCCAGCATTTT
14	TRBV6-6	TRBD2	-	TRBJ2-7	CASTIAGGTYEQYF	TGTGCCAGCACCATAGCGGGTGGGACCTACGAGCAGTACTTC
13	TRBV7-2	-	once	TRBJ1-2	CASSLTANYGYTF	TGTGCCAGCAGCCTCACTGCTAACTATGGCTACACCTTC
12	TRBV7-9	-	once	TRBJ1-1	CASCISGSEAFF	TGTGCCAGCTGCATTTCAGGGTCCGAAGCTTTCTTT
15	TRBV18	TRBD1	-	TRBJ1-6	CASSPRTGGNSPLHF	TGTGCCAGCTCACCACGGACAGGGGGGAATTCACCCCTCCACTTT
18	TRBV18	-	-	TRBJ2-3	CASSLQEAGGTFTDTQYF	TGTGCCAGCTCACTTCAAGAAGCAGGCGGGACCTTCACAGATACGCAGTATTTT
11	TRBV5-8	-	-	TRBJ2-2	CASSSYGELFF	TGTGCCAGCAGCTCTTACGGGGAGCTGTTTTTT
15	TRBV6-6	TRBD2	-	TRBJ2-1	CASTYSGNPYNEQFF	TGTGCCAGCACTTATAGCGGGAACCCATACAATGAGCAGTTCTTC
15	TRBV5-1	TRBD2	-	TRBJ2-1	CASSSPGLATNEQFF	TGCGCCAGCAGCTCACCGGGACTAGCAACCAATGAGCAGTTCTTC
15	TRBV6-1	TRBD1	-	TRBJ1-5	CAGRDSHMYNQPQHF	TGTGCCGGAAGGGACAGCCATATGTACAATCAGCCCCAGCATTTT
15	TRBV6-5	TRBD1	-	TRBJ2-5	CASSYTLTGGETQYF	TGTGCCAGCAGTTACACTCTCACAGGGGGAGAGACCCAGTACTTC
19	TRBV6-1	TRBD2	-	TRBJ2-7	CASSEVIGLAGGGTYEQYF	TGTGCCAGCAGTGAAGTGATAGGACTAGCGGGAGGCGGGACCTACGAGCAGTACTTC
16	TRBV7-6	TRBD1	-	TRBJ1-3	CASSQRTGASGNTIYF	TGTGCCAGCAGCCAACGGACAGGTGCCTCTGGAAACACCATATATTTT
12	TRBV15	-	-	TRBJ2-3	CATTSGTDTQYF	TGTGCCACCACTAGCGGCACAGATACGCAGTATTTT
13	TRBV10-1	TRBD1	-	TRBJ2-2	CASSVQGAGELFF	TGCGCCAGCAGTGTACAGGGGGCCGGGGAGCTGTTTTTT
17	TRBV25-1	TRBD2	-	TRBJ2-3	CASSEMALAGGADTQYF	TGTGCCAGCAGTGAAATGGCCCTAGCGGGAGGCGCAGATACGCAGTATTTT